This T cell receptor beta chain was sequenced during a study of regulatory T cells in long-lasting Graves disease. Broader study findings: Owing to a sample size that was small, accuracy may have been reduced. Under persistent disease, TRBV28, TRBJ1-2 and TRBJ2-5 were used preferentially.

Arm-PCR of CDR3 regions with iRepertoire HTBI primers generated TCR beta libraries. Using its own MiXCR run on the multiplex PCR reads, TCRdb lists one record per CDR3 protein. The profile shows approximately 400,000 distinct CDR3 sequences, 15% of them singletons. To note about this clonotype: As yet, its antigen is unknown.

The time point denotes: newly diagnosed GD, antithyroid drugs for less than 3 months. From RNA extracted from PBMCs, the TCR library was made. The CDR3 sequence is 14 residues long. The germline CDR1 and CDR2 sequences are MGHDK and SYGVNS. V was clipped by 6 bases and J by 0 bases, with 8 bases between them. These data were also reused for a study on T cells in Graves' hyperthyroidism and ophthalmopathy. This second report adds: Uncontrolled infection, other autoimmune disease, pregnancy and lactation each barred patients from inclusion. TCR CDR3 regions were first amplified by RT-PCR with HTBI primers.

The input for sequencing was peripheral blood mononuclear cells (PBMCs), taken at new diagnosis, from a patient treated with antithyroid drugs. This receptor was obtained from a woman aged 25 to 39 with Graves disease. The rearrangement joins TRBV25-1 to TRBJ1-4; tentatively, D is TRBD1 (5 bases). DNA of the CDR3: TGTGCCAGCAGGGGGACGGCAACTAATGAAAAACTGTTTTTT. Translated, it gives CASRGTATNEKLFF.